Given below is one TCR beta chain in context. What it binds is not known. This entry comes from a study of T cell responses to AZD1222 COVID-19 vaccine. Broader study findings: With two AZD1222 doses given, Spike-specific TCR breadth and depth both rose.

This CDR3 has 14 amino acids. Germline-derived CDR1 and CDR2 are LNHDA and SQIVND (reference sequence). Trimming took 8 bases from V and 3 from J, leaving 14 bases between them. Repertoires were generated with immunoSEQ multiplex PCR, while TCRdb's copy carries only in-frame clones and drops some. The data contain some 150,000 clones, 88% of them seen just once; the ten biggest clones take up roughly 16%. The receptor comes from an adult in good health. Sequencing was performed on peripheral blood, taken on day 0 of AZD1222 vaccination. The chain carries TRBV19 and TRBJ1-5; D is unresolved. CDR3 DNA sequence: TGTGCCAGTCATAAAAGGACGGACAATCAGCCCCAGCATTTT. Protein: CASHKRTDNQPQHF. Drawing the rest from reference TRBV19 and TRBJ1-5, the complete variable domain is DGGITQSPKYLFRKEGQNVTLSCEQNLNHDAMYWYRQDPGQGLRLIYYSQIVNDFQKGDIAEGYSVSREKKESFPLTVTSAQKNPTAFYLCASHKRTDNQPQHFGDGTRLSIL.